Shown below are 19 T cell receptor beta chains from a single sample sequenced in a study of shared clonotypes between healthy human individuals. Data came from immunoSEQ multiplex PCR; TCRdb stores just in-frame clones and leaves some out. There are about 1.5 million clones in the sample; 95% to 99% occur only once, and around 0.45% lies in the top ten. Sequencing used naive CD4+ T cells sorted from blood. The subset here: CD45RA+ positively selected. Receptors originate from a man younger than 40 in good health.

The J gene is TRBJ2-1, the V gene TRBV18; 8 nucleotides align to TRBD2. V gave up 2 bases and J gave up 5 bases; unmatched junction bases: 5. Germline loops: CDR1 KGHSH, CDR2 LQKENI. The CDR3 extends over 15 amino acids. For the CDR3, the DNA is TGTGCCAGCTCACCATTAGCGGGATCAAACAATGAGCAGTTCTTC. It specifies CASSPLAGSNNEQFF.

J is TRBJ1-2 and V is TRBV7-2, with D unclear. Trimming shortened V by 0 bases and J by 6 bases, and 14 bases separated the two germline ends. From germline, CDR1 is SGHTA and CDR2 FQGNSA. This CDR3 is 15 amino acids long. CDR3 sequence: CASSLAHSTDHGYTF. DNA of the CDR3: TGTGCCAGCAGCTTAGCGCACTCAACAGACCATGGCTACACCTTC.

The chain has TRBV7-9 and TRBJ2-1, with D uncertain. This CDR3 contains 12 residues. Trimming left V 6 bases short and J 8 bases short, with 11 bases between. The germline CDR1 and CDR2 sequences are SEHNR and FQNEAQ (reference sequence). CDR3 sequence reads: CASSLVAHEQFF. The DNA for the CDR3 is TGTGCCAGCAGTTTGGTAGCTCATGAGCAGTTCTTC.

The chain recombines TRBV19 with TRBJ1-1; possible D gene TRBD1, 5 bases. The CDR3 consists of 14 residues. Trimming left V 1 base short and J 8 bases short, with 14 bases between. Germline loops: CDR1 LNHDA, CDR2 SQIVND (reference sequence). The CDR3 spells CASSIVGQGTEAFF. The CDR3 coding sequence is TGTGCCAGTAGTATAGTAGGACAAGGGACCGAAGCTTTCTTT.

This clone was counted once. The chain is built from TRBV28 and TRBJ2-1, with 11 bases identical to TRBD2. The V and J ends lost 4 bases and 6 bases, in that order; junction bases with no gene match: 8. CDR3 size: 16 residues. Germline V gives CDR1 MDHEN, CDR2 SYDVKM. The CDR3: CASSSHSGRASNEQFF. The CDR3 nucleotides read TGTGCCAGCAGTTCACATAGCGGGAGGGCGAGCAATGAGCAGTTCTTC.

This chain connects TRBV25-1 to TRBJ2-3; 8 positions match TRBD1. The CDR3 extends over 16 amino acids. After removal of 3 bases from V and 5 bases from J, the junction contained 10 bases not matched to a gene. Germline-derived CDR1 and CDR2 are MGHDK and SYGVNS. The CDR3 DNA follows: TGTGCCAGCAGTGACGGAGGCAGGGGGCGCGGAGATACGCAGTATTTT. Residues: CASSDGGRGRGDTQYF.

The chain is built from TRBV7-2 and TRBJ2-1; D possibly corresponds to TRBD1 (6 bases). CDR3 length: 15 amino acids. The germline CDR1 and CDR2 sequences are SGHTA and FQGNSA. V lost 0 bases and J 2 bases, leaving 8 bases between the germline ends. The CDR3 loop reads CASSLARGTYNEQFF. CDR3 nucleotide sequence: TGTGCCAGCAGCTTAGCCAGGGGAACCTACAATGAGCAGTTCTTC.

This clone was detected once. The genes are TRBV7-2 and TRBJ2-1, with 7 bases fitting TRBD2. The CDR3 is made up of 16 amino acids. Per the germline V gene, CDR1 is SGHTA and CDR2 is FQGNSA. With 7 bases clipped from V and 2 bases from J, the junction kept 11 bases outside the gene matches. Here the CDR3 reads CASTLIAGTTYNEQFF. The DNA for the CDR3 is TGTGCCAGCACCCTGATTGCGGGGACTACCTACAATGAGCAGTTCTTC.

The gene calls are TRBV6-6 and TRBJ1-3; D remains unclear. This CDR3 contains 15 residues. CDR1 MNHNY and CDR2 SVGAGI come from the germline V gene (reference sequence). The V and J ends lost 7 bases and 0 bases respectively, with 13 bases between them. The CDR3 here is CASILDRYSGNTIYF. The CDR3 DNA reads as TGTGCCAGCATTCTCGACCGTTACTCTGGAAACACCATATATTTT.

The J gene is TRBJ2-1, the V gene TRBV19, with 11 bases lining up with TRBD2. CDR1 is LNHDA and CDR2 is SQIVND in the germline V gene (reference sequence). The V gene end was trimmed by 8 bases and the J gene end by 5 bases; junction bases not matched to a gene: 11. This CDR3 is built from 16 residues. CDR3 DNA sequence: TGTGCCAGTGCCACCCTAGCGGGAGGCCGTAACAATGAGCAGTTCTTC. This encodes CASATLAGGRNNEQFF.

The rearrangement links TRBV5-6 to TRBJ2-7, with a tentative D call TRBD2 (6 bases). The CDR3 consists of 15 residues. V gave up 0 bases and J gave up 2 bases, with 12 bases separating them. Germline V CDR1 and CDR2: SGHDT, YYEEEE. The CDR3 protein is CASSLDGGMAYEQYF. In DNA form, the CDR3 reads TGTGCCAGCAGCTTGGACGGGGGAATGGCCTACGAGCAGTACTTC.

This rearrangement joins TRBV5-5 to TRBJ1-5; D is ambiguous. The ends were cut back, 2 bases at V and 4 bases at J, with 19 bases in the middle. This CDR3 is 17 amino acids long. Germline V gene sequence: CDR1 SGHKS, CDR2 YYEKEE (reference sequence). CDR3 region: CASSFYQSVGWNQPQHF. The DNA for the CDR3 is TGTGCCAGCAGCTTTTACCAATCGGTTGGTTGGAATCAGCCCCAGCATTTT.

The chain links TRBV6-5 to TRBJ2-5; D is undetermined. The length of the CDR3 is 13 residues. Germline CDR1 MNHEY, CDR2 SVGAGI. The CDR3 DNA is TGTGTCTCTCGGGCAGACTTACAAGAGACCCAGTACTTC. As protein: CVSRADLQETQYF.

This chain joins TRBV7-9 and TRBJ1-1, with a weak D call TRBD1 (6 bases). V was pared by 4 bases and J by 5 bases, with 23 bases between. Germline CDR1 is SEHNR and CDR2 is FQNEAQ (reference sequence). This CDR3 is built from 17 residues. CDR3 nucleotides: TGTGCCAGCAGCTCCCCAATTATGGGGGGCCGAGGGACTGAAGCTTTCTTT. Translating it yields CASSSPIMGGRGTEAFF.

The CDR3 region has the DNA TGTGCCAGCAGTTCCCCCGGGACAGATACTTACAATGAGCAGTTCTTC. This translates into CASSSPGTDTYNEQFF. V is TRBV28 and J is TRBJ2-1, with TRBD1 identical over 7 bases. The CDR3 is made up of 16 amino acids. V lost 4 bases and J lost 4; bases outside the gene matches: 10. Germline-derived CDR1 and CDR2 are MDHEN and SYDVKM.

The chain is built from TRBV5-1 and TRBJ2-7, with D possibly TRBD1 on 5 matching bases. The CDR3 is 16 amino acids. V lost 1 base and J 1 base, leaving 15 bases between the germline ends. Germline CDR1 SGHRS, CDR2 YFSETQ. CDR3 sequence: CASSLLTADSSYEQYF. CDR3 bases: TGCGCCAGCAGCTTGTTGACAGCCGATTCATCCTACGAGCAGTACTTC.

Here the CDR3 reads CSVDGTGDFYGYTF. The CDR3 DNA follows: TGCAGCGTTGACGGGACAGGGGACTTCTATGGCTACACCTTC. The chain has TRBV29-1 and TRBJ1-2; 10 positions agree with TRBD1. This CDR3 region has 14 residues. Germline loops: CDR1 SQVTM, CDR2 ANQGSEA. The trim removed 3 bases at V and 4 bases at J, leaving 5 bases unmatched.

The V and J genes are TRBV19 and TRBJ2-7; D ambiguous. Germline CDR1 LNHDA, CDR2 SQIVND (reference sequence). V shed 3 bases and J shed 4 bases, with 16 bases lying between them. The CDR3 runs 15 residues. This chain's CDR3 is CASSIQHHLWYEQYF. The CDR3 DNA follows: TGTGCCAGTAGTATTCAGCACCATCTCTGGTACGAGCAGTACTTC.

Concerning this clone: This CDR3 is also generated by other DNA sequences in the sample. The chain is built from TRBV29-1 and TRBJ2-5; a possible D gene is TRBD1 (6 bases). CDR1 and CDR2 from the germline V gene are SQVTM and ANQGSEA. CDR3 length: 11 residues. The germline V and J ends were trimmed by 6 bases and 4 bases, with 9 bases remaining between them. CDR3 bases: TGCAGCGTAGGGGGTGGAGAGACCCAGTACTTC. Amino acids: CSVGGGETQYF.